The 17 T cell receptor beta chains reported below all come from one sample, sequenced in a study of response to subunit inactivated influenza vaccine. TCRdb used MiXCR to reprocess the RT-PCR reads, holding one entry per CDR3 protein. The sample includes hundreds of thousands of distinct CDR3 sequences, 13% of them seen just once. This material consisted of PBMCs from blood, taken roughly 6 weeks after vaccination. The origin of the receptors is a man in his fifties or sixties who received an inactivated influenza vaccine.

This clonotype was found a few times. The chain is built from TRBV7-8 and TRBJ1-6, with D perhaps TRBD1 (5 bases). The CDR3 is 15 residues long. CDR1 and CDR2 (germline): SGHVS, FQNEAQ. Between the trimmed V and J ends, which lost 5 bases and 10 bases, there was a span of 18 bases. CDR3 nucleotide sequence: TGTGCCAGCAGCCAAGAATCAGGGCGAGGATCACCCCTCCACTTT. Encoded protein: CASSQESGRGSPLHF.

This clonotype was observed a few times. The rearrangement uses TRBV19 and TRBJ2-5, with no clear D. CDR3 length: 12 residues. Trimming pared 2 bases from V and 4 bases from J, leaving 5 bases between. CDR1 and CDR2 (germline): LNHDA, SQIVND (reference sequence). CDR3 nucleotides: TGTGCCAGTAGTATAAACCGAGAGACCCAGTACTTC. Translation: CASSINRETQYF.

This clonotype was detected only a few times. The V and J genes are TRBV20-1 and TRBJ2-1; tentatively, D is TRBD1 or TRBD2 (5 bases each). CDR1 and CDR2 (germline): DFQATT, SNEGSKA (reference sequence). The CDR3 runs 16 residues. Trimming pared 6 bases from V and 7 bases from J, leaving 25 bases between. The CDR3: CSAKEVSRALQNEQFF. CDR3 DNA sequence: TGCAGTGCCAAGGAGGTTTCCAGGGCATTGCAGAATGAGCAGTTCTTC.

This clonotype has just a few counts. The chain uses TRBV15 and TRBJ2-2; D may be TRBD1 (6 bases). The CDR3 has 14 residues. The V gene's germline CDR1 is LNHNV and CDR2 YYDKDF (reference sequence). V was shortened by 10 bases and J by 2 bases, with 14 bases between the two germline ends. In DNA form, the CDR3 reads TGTGCCAGCGGACAGAAGATAAACACCGGGGAGCTGTTTTTT. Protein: CASGQKINTGELFF.

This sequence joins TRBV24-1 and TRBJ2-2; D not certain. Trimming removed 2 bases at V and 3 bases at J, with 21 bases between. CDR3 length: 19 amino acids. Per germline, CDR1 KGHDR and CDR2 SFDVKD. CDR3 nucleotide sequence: TGTGCCACCAGTGATTATTACGTCGGAGAAGTCGGAGACACCGGGGAGCTGTTTTTT. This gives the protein CATSDYYVGEVGDTGELFF.

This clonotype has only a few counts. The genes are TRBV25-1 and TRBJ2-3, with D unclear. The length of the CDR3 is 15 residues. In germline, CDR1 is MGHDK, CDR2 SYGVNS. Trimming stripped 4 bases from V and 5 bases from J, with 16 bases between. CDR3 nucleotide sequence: TGTGCCAGCAGTGTACTTCGGCCCGCCGGAGATACGCAGTATTTT. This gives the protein CASSVLRPAGDTQYF.

The CDR3 spells CATTPGGNQPQHF. CDR3 in DNA: TGTGCCACCACCCCGGGGGGGAATCAGCCCCAGCATTTT. This chain connects TRBV7-9 to TRBJ1-5, with D possibly being TRBD1 (5 bases). Trimming took off 10 bases at V and 4 bases at J, with 14 bases between the two ends. The CDR3 spans 13 residues. CDR1 is SEHNR and CDR2 is FQNEAQ in the germline V gene (reference sequence).

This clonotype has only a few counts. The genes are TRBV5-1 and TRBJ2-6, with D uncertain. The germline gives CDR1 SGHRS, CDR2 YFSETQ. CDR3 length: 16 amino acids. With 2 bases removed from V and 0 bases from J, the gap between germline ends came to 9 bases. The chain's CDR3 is CASSLRDLSGANVLTF. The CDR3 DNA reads TGCGCCAGCAGCTTACGTGACCTCTCTGGGGCCAACGTCCTGACTTTC.

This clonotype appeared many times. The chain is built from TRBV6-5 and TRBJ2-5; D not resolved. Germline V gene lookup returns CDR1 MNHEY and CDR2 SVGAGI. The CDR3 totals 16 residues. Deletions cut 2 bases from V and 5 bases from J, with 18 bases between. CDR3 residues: CASSYVYSLERETQYF. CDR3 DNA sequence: TGTGCCAGCAGTTACGTTTACAGCCTCGAACGGGAGACCCAGTACTTC.

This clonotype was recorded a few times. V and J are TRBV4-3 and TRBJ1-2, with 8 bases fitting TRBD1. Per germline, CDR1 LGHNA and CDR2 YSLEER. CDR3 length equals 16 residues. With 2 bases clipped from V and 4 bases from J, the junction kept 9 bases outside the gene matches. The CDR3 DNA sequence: TGCGCCAGCAGCCAACTCCCAGGGACAGGTTTCTATGGCTACACCTTC. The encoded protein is CASSQLPGTGFYGYTF.

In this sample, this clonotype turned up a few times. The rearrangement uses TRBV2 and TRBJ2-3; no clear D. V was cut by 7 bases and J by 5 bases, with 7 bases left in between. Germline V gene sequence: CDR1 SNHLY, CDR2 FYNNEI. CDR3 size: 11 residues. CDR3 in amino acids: CASMRLDTQYF. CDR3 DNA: TGTGCCAGCATGAGGTTAGATACGCAGTATTTT.

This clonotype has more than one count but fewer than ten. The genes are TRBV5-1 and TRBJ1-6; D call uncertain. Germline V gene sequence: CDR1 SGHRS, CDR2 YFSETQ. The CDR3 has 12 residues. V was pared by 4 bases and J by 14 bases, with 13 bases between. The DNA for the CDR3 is TGCGCCAGCAGCAGCACCGAAGGCACCCTCCACTTT. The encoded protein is CASSSTEGTLHF.

CDR3 in DNA: TGCAGTGCTAGAGACCCTTTTCCCCGGGGGACTAGCTTTTCCTCCACAGATACGCAGTATTTT. It translates to CSARDPFPRGTSFSSTDTQYF. This chain uses TRBV20-1 with TRBJ2-3, with 9 nucleotides matching TRBD2. Germline V CDR1 and CDR2: DFQATT, SNEGSKA (reference sequence). This CDR3 contains 21 residues. Trimming removed 0 bases from V and 2 bases from J; junction bases left unmatched: 21.

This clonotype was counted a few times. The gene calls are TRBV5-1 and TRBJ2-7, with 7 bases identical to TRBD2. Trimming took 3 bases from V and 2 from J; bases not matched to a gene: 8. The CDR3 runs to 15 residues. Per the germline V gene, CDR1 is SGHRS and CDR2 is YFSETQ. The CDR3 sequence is CASSYGLDSAYEQYF. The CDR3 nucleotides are TGCGCCAGCAGCTACGGACTAGATTCGGCCTACGAGCAGTACTTC.

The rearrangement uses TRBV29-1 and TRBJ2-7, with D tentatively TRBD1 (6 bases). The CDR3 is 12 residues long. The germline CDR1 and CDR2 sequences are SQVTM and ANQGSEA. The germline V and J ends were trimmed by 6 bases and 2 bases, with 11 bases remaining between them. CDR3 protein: CSVGASPYEQYF. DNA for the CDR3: TGCAGCGTGGGGGCGAGTCCCTACGAGCAGTACTTC.

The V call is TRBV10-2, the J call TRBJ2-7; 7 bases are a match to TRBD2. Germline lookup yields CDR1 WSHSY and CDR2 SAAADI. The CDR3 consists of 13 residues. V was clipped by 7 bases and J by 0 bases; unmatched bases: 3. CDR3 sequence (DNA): TGCGCCAGCATGAGCGGGAACTCCTACGAGCAGTACTTC. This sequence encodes CASMSGNSYEQYF.

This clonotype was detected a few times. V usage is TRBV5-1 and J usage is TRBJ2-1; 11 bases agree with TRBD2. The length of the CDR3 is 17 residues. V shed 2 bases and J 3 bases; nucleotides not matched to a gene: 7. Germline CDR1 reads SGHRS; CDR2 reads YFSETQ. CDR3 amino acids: CASSFSLAGGYYNEQFF. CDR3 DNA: TGCGCCAGCAGCTTTTCCTTAGCGGGGGGGTACTACAATGAGCAGTTCTTC.